This is a list of T cell receptor beta chains from one sample in a study of cytomegalovirus exposure and HLA in healthy donors. TCRdb's table, derived via immunoSEQ multiplex PCR, lists solely in-frame clones and lacks some. This sample's table reports 80,000 to 100,000 clones. Sequencing used PBMCs. The receptors originated from a man aged 50-59 years in good health and CMV-seronegative. Each CDR3 is given with its conserved first and last residue. Each record gives: CDR3 length, V gene, D gene, J gene, CDR3 DNA, CDR3 protein. A D gene is named only where the DNA matches it firmly.

16	TRBV15	TRBD1	TRBJ1-3	TGTGCCACCAGCAGAGGTAGGACAGGCTCTGGAAACACCATATATTTT	CATSRGRTGSGNTIYF
15	TRBV2	-	TRBJ2-5	TGTGCCAGCAGTGAAGGTACAGGGAACCAAGAGACCCAGTACTTC	CASSEGTGNQETQYF
14	TRBV5-4	-	TRBJ1-2	TGTGCCAGCAGCTTCGGGGAGGGGGTCTATGGCTACACCTTC	CASSFGEGVYGYTF
14	TRBV25-1	-	TRBJ1-6	TGTGCCAGCAGTTATCACAGTAAAAATTCTCCCCTCCACTTT	CASSYHSKNSPLHF
17	TRBV5-1	TRBD2	TRBJ2-5	TGCGCCAGCAGCCGGCGGTTTGGCGGGGGGGATTTGGAGACCCAGTACTTC	CASSRRFGGGDLETQYF
15	TRBV4-1	-	TRBJ1-6	TGCGCCAGCAGCCCCCTGCAGGGGCCACTTGAATCCCTCCACTTT	CASSPLQGPLESLHF
16	TRBV11-2	TRBD2	TRBJ2-1	TGTGCCAGCAGCTTAAGTAGCGGGGGTTACCACAATGAGCAGTTCTTC	CASSLSSGGYHNEQFF
15	TRBV15	TRBD1	TRBJ1-2	TGTGCCACCAGCAGAGATAAGGGGACAGGTTTTGGCTACACCTTC	CATSRDKGTGFGYTF
14	TRBV4-2	TRBD2	TRBJ2-1	TGTGCCAGCAGCCAGGGCGGGGGAGGTAATGAGCAGTTCTTC	CASSQGGGGNEQFF
14	TRBV21-1	-	TRBJ2-7	TGTGCCAGCAGCCTCCGGGACAGGGCGTACGAGCAGTACTTC	CASSLRDRAYEQYF
15	TRBV5-4	-	TRBJ1-5	TGTGCCAGCAGCTATGGGGGCTATAGCAATCAGCCCCAGCATTTT	CASSYGGYSNQPQHF
13	TRBV28	-	TRBJ1-2	TGTGCCAGCACCCCGGACAGTATATCTGGCTACACCTTC	CASTPDSISGYTF
13	TRBV15	TRBD1	TRBJ2-7	TGTGCCACCAGCGAGACAGGGGGCAACGAGCAGTACTTC	CATSETGGNEQYF
11	TRBV6-6	-	TRBJ1-1	TGTGCCAGCAGCCCCCGCACTGAAGCTTTCTTT	CASSPRTEAFF
14	TRBV5-1	TRBD1	TRBJ2-1	TGCGCCAGCAGTGAAACGACAGGGGTCGATGAGCAGTTCTTC	CASSETTGVDEQFF
15	TRBV9	TRBD2	TRBJ2-1	TGTGCCAGCAGCAGTAGCGGGGGTTTTTACAATGAGCAGTTCTTC	CASSSSGGFYNEQFF
16	TRBV7-7	-	TRBJ2-5	TGTGCTAGCAGCTTGGGGGGTTCTATTGGCGGGGAGACCCAGTACTTC	CASSLGGSIGGETQYF
15	TRBV4-2	TRBD1	TRBJ2-1	TGTGCCAGCAGCCAAGAGAAGGGGGCGCAAGGTGAGCAGTTCTTC	CASSQEKGAQGEQFF
14	TRBV2	TRBD1	TRBJ1-2	TGTGCCAGCAGTGAAGGACAGGGATTCTATGGCTACACCTTC	CASSEGQGFYGYTF
12	TRBV9	-	TRBJ1-4	TGTGCCGGATCCAGAGGGGGTGAAAAACTGTTTTTT	CAGSRGGEKLFF
14	TRBV6-1	-	TRBJ1-5	TGTGCCAGCAGTGAATACTATAGCAATCAGCCCCAGCATTTT	CASSEYYSNQPQHF
13	TRBV28	TRBD1	TRBJ2-2	TGTGCCAGCCAGACAGGGTTCACCGGGGAGCTGTTTTTT	CASQTGFTGELFF
13	TRBV7-7	TRBD1	TRBJ1-6	TGTGCTAGCAGCTCCGGACAGGGTTCACCCCTACACTTT	CASSSGQGSPLHF
13	TRBV6-5	TRBD1	TRBJ2-5	TGTGCCAGCAGTCGGACAGGGCTAGAGACCCAGTACTTC	CASSRTGLETQYF
15	TRBV5-4	-	TRBJ2-3	TGTGCCAGCAGCTTTTCCCTAGGCAGCACAGATACGCAGTATTTT	CASSFSLGSTDTQYF
17	TRBV6-1	TRBD1	TRBJ1-6	TGTGCCAGCAGTGAAGGGGACAGGGGGCCATTTAATTCACCCCTCCACTTT	CASSEGDRGPFNSPLHF
15	TRBV6-6	TRBD2	TRBJ2-3	TGTGCCAGCAGTTTGGTAGCGGGGTTACAAGATACGCAGTATTTT	CASSLVAGLQDTQYF
15	TRBV29-1	-	TRBJ1-5	TGCAGCGTTGACGGCAGGGTAAAGGGAGGACAGCCCCAGCATTTT	CSVDGRVKGGQPQHF
15	TRBV18	TRBD1	TRBJ1-5	TGTGCCAGCTCACCACGTGCAGGGGGCTTACAGCCCCAGCATTTT	CASSPRAGGLQPQHF
14	TRBV18	TRBD1	TRBJ1-1	TGTGCCAGCTCACCCCGGGACAGGGACACTGAAGCTTTCTTT	CASSPRDRDTEAFF
14	TRBV7-9	-	TRBJ1-5	TGTGCCAGCAGCTCCCCAGGGGTGAATCAGCCCCAGCATTTT	CASSSPGVNQPQHF
19	TRBV6-7	TRBD1	TRBJ1-5	TGTGCCAGCACTCACACCGATCGATGGACAGGGGGACCCAATCAGCCCCAGCATTTT	CASTHTDRWTGGPNQPQHF
15	TRBV11-3	TRBD1	TRBJ2-5	TGTGCCAGCAGCTTAGGGAGACAGGGTCAAGAGACCCAGTACTTC	CASSLGRQGQETQYF
16	TRBV9	TRBD2	TRBJ2-4	TGTGCCAGCAGCGTACTAGCGGGGGGGCCCAAAAACATTCAGTACTTC	CASSVLAGGPKNIQYF
17	TRBV7-2	TRBD2	TRBJ2-1	TGTGCCAGCAGCCCTAGAGGTGGCGGGGGGAACTACAATGAGCAGTTCTTC	CASSPRGGGGNYNEQFF
13	TRBV5-1	-	TRBJ2-7	TGCGCCAGCAGGATCCAGATGAACTACGAGCAGTACTTC	CASRIQMNYEQYF
15	TRBV6-1	-	TRBJ1-5	TGTGCCAGCAGTGAAGCGCTTCTCGAGGTTCAGCCCCAGCATTTT	CASSEALLEVQPQHF
16	TRBV30	TRBD1	TRBJ1-3	TGTGCCTGGAGTCGGACAGGGGGCGACTCTGGAAACACCATATATTTT	CAWSRTGGDSGNTIYF
15	TRBV6-5	TRBD1	TRBJ1-1	TGTGCCAGCAGGATACAGGGGGCGATGAGCACTGAAGCTTTCTTT	CASRIQGAMSTEAFF
14	TRBV6-4	-	TRBJ2-3	TGTGCCAGCAGTGACTCGGCGGGCACAGATACGCAGTATTTT	CASSDSAGTDTQYF
16	TRBV4-3	-	TRBJ2-1	TGCGCCAGCAGCCAAGAAAGGGGGGGCTCCGACAATGAGCAGTTCTTC	CASSQERGGSDNEQFF
13	TRBV10-3	-	TRBJ2-3	TGTGCCATCAGTGTGTTAAGCACAGATACGCAGTATTTT	CAISVLSTDTQYF
13	TRBV10-3	-	TRBJ1-1	TGTGCCATCAGTGGAGCGGGGAACACTGAAGCTTTCTTT	CAISGAGNTEAFF
15	TRBV28	TRBD1	TRBJ1-2	TGTGCCAGCAGTACCGAGGGGACAGGAGAATATGGCTACACCTTC	CASSTEGTGEYGYTF
12	TRBV4-3	-	TRBJ2-5	TGCGCCAGCAGCCTGCGCCAAGAGACCCAGTACTTC	CASSLRQETQYF
13	TRBV9	-	TRBJ2-7	TGTGCCAGCAGCGTAGAAGACAGTCCCCCTCAGTACTTC	CASSVEDSPPQYF
13	TRBV6-1	-	TRBJ1-1	TGTGCCAGCAGTGACCAGGGGAATAGGAGAGCTTTCTTT	CASSDQGNRRAFF
11	TRBV20-1	-	TRBJ1-5	TGCAGTGCCCGTCTCAATCAGCCCCAGCATTTT	CSARLNQPQHF
15	TRBV28	TRBD2	TRBJ2-1	TGTGCCAGCAGATACCTAGCGGGGGTCTACAATGAGCAGTTCTTC	CASRYLAGVYNEQFF
12	TRBV29-1	-	TRBJ1-2	TGCAGCGTTGGACAGCGTAACTATGGCTACACCTTC	CSVGQRNYGYTF
15	TRBV29-1	TRBD2	TRBJ2-1	TGCAGCGCCGCAGGGACTAGCGGGGGTTACAATGAGCAGTTCTTC	CSAAGTSGGYNEQFF
14	TRBV18	TRBD1	TRBJ1-3	TGTGCCGGCTCACGACAGGGAGCTGGAAACACCATATATTTT	CAGSRQGAGNTIYF
14	TRBV18	-	TRBJ1-4	TGTGCCAGCTCACCGGGGGCTTATGATGAAAAACTGTTTTTT	CASSPGAYDEKLFF
16	TRBV14	-	TRBJ2-7	TGTGCCAGCAGCCAACATCGGGACAAAGGGGCTTACGAGCAGTACTTC	CASSQHRDKGAYEQYF